The present entry profiles one T cell receptor (beta chain) with its context. What it binds is not known. This sample was taken from a study of T cell responses to AZD1222 COVID-19 vaccine. Study results and caveats: Variant regions that are unmutated are reportedly the target of nearly half of spike-specific TCRs. White British donors predominated, females outnumbered males, and clonal diversity was possibly underestimated. Spike-specific TCR depth and breadth grew after two AZD1222 doses.

TCRdb keeps only in-frame clones here, not all; method: immunoSEQ multiplex PCR. This table has around 150,000 clones, approximately 90% appearing once. V lost 1 base, J lost 6 bases, and 6 bases lay in between. CDR3 length: 12 residues. Germline V gene sequence: CDR1 SGHTA, CDR2 FQGNSA. The study pooled second doses at about 4 or about 12 weeks. The rearrangement joins TRBV7-2 to TRBJ1-2; D unclear. This TCR derives from an adult who received the AZD1222 COVID-19 vaccine. Sequencing was performed on peripheral blood, taken 28 days after the second AZD1222 dose. The chain's CDR3 is CASSLDGDGYTF. The DNA of the CDR3 is TGTGCCAGCAGCTTAGATGGGGATGGCTACACCTTC.